This TCR beta chain came from a study of shared clonotypes between healthy human individuals. Assay: immunoSEQ multiplex PCR; the TCRdb copy retains only in-frame clones and omits some. Of millions of clones listed, roughly 95% are singletons. Naive-designated CD8 cells lacked CD45RO, were positively enriched for CCR7, and omitted terminally differentiated effector memory CD45RA+ cells. Germline CDR1 MNHNS, CDR2 SASEGT. V dropped 1 base and J dropped 2 bases, with 12 bases sitting between them. The CDR3 has 15 amino acids. The sample consisted of naive CD8+ T cells sorted from blood. The sequence was collected from a man aged 18 to 30 in good health. The chain is built from TRBV6-1 and TRBJ2-7, with D tentatively TRBD2 (6 bases). Written as DNA, the CDR3 is TGTGCCAGCAGTGAAGAGGGCGGGGCCCCCTACGAGCAGTACTTC. The encoded protein is CASSEEGGAPYEQYF.